Listed below are T cell receptor beta chains from one sample, sequenced in a study of T cells in Graves' hyperthyroidism and ophthalmopathy. TCRdb reprocessed the multiplex PCR reads via MiXCR and lists one record per CDR3 protein. The sample contains fewer than 900,000 distinct CDR3 sequences, around 20% of which appear only once. The sequencing input was blood. Every receptor here comes from a woman aged 45-65 years with Graves' hyperthyroidism that later progressed to Graves' ophthalmopathy. Each CDR3 is given with its conserved first and last residue. D genes are given only for firm matches. Only part of the rows carry a size: once, few, many, or a class if the clone is expanded.

V gene,clone size,J gene,D gene,CDR3 protein,CDR3 DNA
TRBV11-2,many,TRBJ2-7,TRBD1,CASSSYQDRGSYEQYF,TGTGCCAGCAGCTCCTACCAGGACAGGGGTTCCTACGAGCAGTACTTC
TRBV11-2,many,TRBJ1-2,-,CASSLGQPNYGYTF,TGTGCCAGCAGCTTAGGCCAGCCAAACTATGGCTACACCTTC
TRBV3-1,-,TRBJ1-3,-,CASGQEDSGNTIYF,TGTGCCAGCGGCCAAGAGGACAGCGGAAACACCATATATTTT
TRBV10-2,-,TRBJ1-1,-,CASREGMAFF,TGCGCCAGCAGGGAGGGGATGGCTTTCTTT
TRBV3-1,many,TRBJ1-1,-,CASSQDSSWGRGKAFF,TGTGCCAGCAGCCAAGATAGTAGTTGGGGCAGGGGCAAAGCTTTCTTT
TRBV7-2,many,TRBJ2-5,-,CASSLGGMGLGETQYF,TGTGCCAGCAGCTTAGGCGGTATGGGGTTGGGAGAGACCCAGTACTTC
TRBV27,-,TRBJ1-2,-,CASSDRRYGYTF,TGTGCCAGCAGTGACAGGCGCTATGGCTACACCTTC
TRBV6-5,-,TRBJ1-5,-,CASSYSIGRQPQHF,TGTGCCAGCAGTTACTCGATAGGGAGGCAGCCCCAGCATTTT
TRBV7-9,-,TRBJ2-2,-,CASGSRQNTGELFF,TGTGCCAGCGGCTCCCGACAGAACACCGGGGAGCTGTTTTTT
TRBV2,many,TRBJ1-1,-,CASSEAQGNTEAFF,TGTGCCAGCAGTGAAGCGCAGGGAAACACTGAAGCTTTCTTT
TRBV20-1,-,TRBJ2-5,-,CSASPVPDYQETQYF,TGCAGTGCTAGCCCCGTTCCTGACTACCAAGAGACCCAGTACTTC
TRBV12-3/TRBV12-4,many,TRBJ2-1,-,CASLGAPGNEQFF,TGTGCCAGCTTAGGGGCCCCTGGCAATGAGCAGTTCTTC
TRBV7-7,-,TRBJ2-2,TRBD1,CASSYLTGRNTGELFF,TGTGCTAGCAGCTACTTGACAGGGAGAAACACCGGGGAGCTGTTTTTT
TRBV29-1,many,TRBJ2-7,TRBD1,CSVETGGHEQYF,TGCAGCGTTGAAACAGGGGGCCACGAGCAGTACTTC
TRBV6-1,-,TRBJ1-4,-,CASRDRGGEKLFF,TGTGCCAGCAGGGACCGGGGTGGCGAAAAACTGTTTTTT
TRBV6-5,few,TRBJ2-7,-,CASRRLPGHFSYEQYF,TGTGCCAGCAGACGCCTTCCGGGGCATTTCTCCTACGAGCAGTACTTC
TRBV10-3,-,TRBJ1-5,-,CAISETRGGQPQHF,TGTGCCATCAGTGAGACCAGGGGTGGGCAGCCCCAGCATTTT